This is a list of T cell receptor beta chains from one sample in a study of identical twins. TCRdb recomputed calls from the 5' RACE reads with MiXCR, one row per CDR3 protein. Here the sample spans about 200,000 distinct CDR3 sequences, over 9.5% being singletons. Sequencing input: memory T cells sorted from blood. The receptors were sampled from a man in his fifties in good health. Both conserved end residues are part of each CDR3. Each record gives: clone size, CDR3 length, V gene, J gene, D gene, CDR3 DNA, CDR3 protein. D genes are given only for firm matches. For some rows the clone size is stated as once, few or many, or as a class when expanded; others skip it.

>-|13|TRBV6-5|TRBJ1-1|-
TGTGCCAGCAGTTACGCCCGGACCGCTGAAGCTTTCTTT
CASSYARTAEAFF
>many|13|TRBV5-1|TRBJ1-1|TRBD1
TGCGCCAGCAGCTCTACAGGGGACACTGAAGCTTTCTTT
CASSSTGDTEAFF
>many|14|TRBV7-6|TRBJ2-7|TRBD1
TGTGCCAGCAGCTACCGGGACAGATCCTACGAGCAGTACTTC
CASSYRDRSYEQYF
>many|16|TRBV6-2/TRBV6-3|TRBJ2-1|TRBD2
TGTGCCAGCAGTCGATTAACTAGCGGGAGGGCCCGAGAGCAGTTCTTC
CASSRLTSGRAREQFF
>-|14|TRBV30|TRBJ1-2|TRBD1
TGTGCCTGGAGGAGCGGGACAGGGGGTAATGGCTACACCTTC
CAWRSGTGGNGYTF
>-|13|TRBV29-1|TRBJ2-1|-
TGCAGCGCCGGAGGCCTAGGGGCAAATGAGCAGTTCTTC
CSAGGLGANEQFF
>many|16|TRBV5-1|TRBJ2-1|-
TGCGCCAGCAGCCGCCAAGCGTTTAGCTCCTACAATGAGCAGTTCTTC
CASSRQAFSSYNEQFF
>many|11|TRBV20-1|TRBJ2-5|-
TGCAGTGCTAGGGGCCAAGAGACCCAGTACTTC
CSARGQETQYF
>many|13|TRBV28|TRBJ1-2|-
TGTGCCAGCAGTTCGACAGTGAACTATGGCTACACCTTC
CASSSTVNYGYTF
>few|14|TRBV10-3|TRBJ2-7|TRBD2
TGTGCCATCAGCGGGACTAGCGGGGGCTACGAGCAGTACTTC
CAISGTSGGYEQYF
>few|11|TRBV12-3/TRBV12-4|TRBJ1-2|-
TGTGCCAGCAGTTTAAGGTCACGGAATCTCTTC
CASSLRSRNLF
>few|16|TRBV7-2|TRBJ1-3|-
TGTGCCAGCAGCTTTCTGGGGGTTACCTCTGGAAACACCATATATTTT
CASSFLGVTSGNTIYF
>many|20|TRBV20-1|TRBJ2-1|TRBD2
TGCAGTGCTAGAGAGCAAATCAGTAAAGGACTAGCGGGACCTTACAATGAGCAGTTCTTC
CSAREQISKGLAGPYNEQFF
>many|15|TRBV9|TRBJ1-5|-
TGTGCCAGCAGCGCAACGACAGGAACCAATCAGCCCCAGCATTTT
CASSATTGTNQPQHF